The T cell receptor (beta chain) described here comes from a study of blood T cell repertoires in COVID-19. The repertoire was sequenced with immunoSEQ multiplex PCR; TCRdb's copy has only in-frame clones and lacks some. Among 100,000 to 150,000 clones listed, roughly nine tenths were seen once. V was clipped by 5 bases and J by 0 bases; unmatched bases: 5. The V gene's germline CDR1 is SGHAT and CDR2 FQNNGV. This CDR3 contains 15 residues. One Seattle source followed patients from active infection through their disease course. The clonotype was recovered from a man over 45 with COVID-19, enrolled during active disease. J is TRBJ2-3 and V is TRBV11-2; 7 bases are shared with TRBD2. Sequencing was carried out using peripheral blood. CDR3 nucleotide sequence: TGTGCCAGCAGCAGCGGGACCCTCAGCACAGATACGCAGTATTTT. This encodes CASSSGTLSTDTQYF.